Each of the 2 T cell receptor beta chains below was sequenced from the same sample in a study of CD8+CD57+ T cells in acquired aplastic anemia. Both TCR beta VDJ combination and CDR3 sequence profiling were carried out. Genomic DNA was the template for this profiling. TCRdb itself ran the reads through MiXCR, one entry per CDR3 protein. The sample consists of about 190,000 distinct CDR3 sequences, less than 70% of them appearing once. The specimen sequenced was sorted CD4+, CD8+, or CD8+CD57+ T cells (not recorded which) from PBMCs. The receptor set was obtained from a human donor in good health, serving as a control.

V usage is TRBV7-9 and J usage is TRBJ2-7; 8 nucleotides align to TRBD1. This CDR3 comprises 14 residues. Per germline, CDR1 SEHNR and CDR2 FQNEAQ (reference sequence). V lost 5 bases to trimming and J lost 1 base; unmatched junction nucleotides: 4. CDR3 bases: TGTGCCAGCAGCGGGGGACAGGAGTCCTACGAGCAGTACTTC. As protein: CASSGGQESYEQYF.

The V gene is TRBV29-1, the J gene TRBJ2-3, with D perhaps matching TRBD2 (7 bases). CDR3 length: 13 amino acids. Trimming stripped 5 bases from V and 1 base from J, with 10 bases between. CDR1 and CDR2 (germline): SQVTM, ANQGSEA. This CDR3 is CSVRGAGTDTQYF. The CDR3 DNA reads as TGCAGCGTTCGGGGGGCCGGCACAGATACGCAGTATTTT.